The 7 T cell receptor beta chains below were found in one sample sequenced in a study of blood T cell repertoires in COVID-19. Sequencing was performed with immunoSEQ multiplex PCR; in TCRdb, only in-frame clones are kept and a portion is missing. Here the sample spans about 140,000 clones, roughly four fifths being singletons. The specimen sequenced was peripheral blood. These receptors were taken from a woman over 75 with acute or convalescent COVID-19.

J is TRBJ2-7 and V is TRBV28; a possible D gene is TRBD2 (6 bases). Trimming took 3 bases from V and 6 from J, leaving 6 bases between them. CDR1 is MDHEN, CDR2 SYDVKM, per germline. The CDR3 contains 11 residues. CDR3 residues: CASSLGGEQYF. The CDR3 DNA reads TGTGCCAGCAGTTTGGGGGGCGAGCAGTACTTC.

This clone was recorded once. This chain's CDR3 is CASSFVTGPTIGIYNEQFF. CDR3 nucleotides: TGCGCCAGCAGCTTTGTAACAGGGCCTACCATAGGGATATACAATGAGCAGTTCTTC. This chain uses TRBV5-1 with TRBJ2-1; possible D gene TRBD1, 6 bases. Germline V gene sequence: CDR1 SGHRS, CDR2 YFSETQ. The CDR3 is 19 residues long. The germline V and J ends were trimmed by 2 bases and 4 bases, with 25 bases remaining between them.

The V call is TRBV19, the J call TRBJ2-5; 8 bases are shared with TRBD1. There are 15 residues in the CDR3. Unmatched junction bases numbered 8, after V lost 3 bases and J lost 5 bases. Germline loops: CDR1 LNHDA, CDR2 SQIVND (reference sequence). The CDR3 is CASSMQGASYETQYF. The CDR3 DNA reads TGTGCCAGTAGTATGCAGGGGGCGTCGTATGAGACCCAGTACTTC.

The chain joins TRBV3-1 (or the pseudogene TRBV3-2) to TRBJ1-5; 8 nucleotides match TRBD1. There are 18 residues in the CDR3. In germline, CDR1 is LGHDT, CDR2 YNNKEL (reference sequence). The trim removed 4 bases at V and 1 base at J, leaving 12 bases unmatched. CDR3 nucleotide sequence: TGTGCCAGCAGCCCCGACAGGGGTCGACTAGGAAGCAATCAGCCCCAGCATTTT. Translating gives CASSPDRGRLGSNQPQHF.

V is TRBV5-6 and J is TRBJ2-7; D is undetermined. Germline V lookup: CDR1 SGHDT, CDR2 YYEEEE. Trimming removed 4 bases from V and 1 base from J, with 15 bases in between. The CDR3 runs 15 residues. CDR3 coding DNA: TGTGCCAGCAGCAAGCAGGCGTTTTGGTCCTACGAGCAGTACTTC. Protein product: CASSKQAFWSYEQYF.

A few counts support this clone. The V call is TRBV5-1, the J call TRBJ2-1; 13 bases agree with TRBD2. CDR1 is SGHRS, CDR2 YFSETQ, per germline. V lost 1 base and J lost 9; bases outside the gene matches: 13. The CDR3 extends over 18 amino acids. The CDR3 reads CASSLSRHTSGGAAEQFF. CDR3 nucleotide sequence: TGCGCCAGCAGCTTGTCCAGACATACTAGCGGGGGGGCCGCTGAGCAGTTCTTC.

The rearrangement uses TRBV28 and TRBJ2-7; 8 bases align to TRBD1. CDR1 is MDHEN, CDR2 SYDVKM, per germline. The CDR3 is 19 residues long. With 5 bases clipped from V and 3 bases from J, the junction kept 21 bases outside the gene matches. CDR3 bases: TGTGCCAGCAGTCCCCAGGACAGGGTGAGCATTGATAGGGGCTACGAGCAGTACTTC. Amino acid sequence: CASSPQDRVSIDRGYEQYF. Full variable domain (missing parts from reference TRBV28 and TRBJ2-7): DVKVTQSSRYLVKRTGEKVFLECVQDMDHENMFWYRQDPGLGLRLIYFSYDVKMKEKGDIPEGYSVSREKKERFSLILESASTNQTSMYLCASSPQDRVSIDRGYEQYFGPGTRLTVT.